In this sample, the clone carrying this T cell receptor beta chain turned up a few times. What it binds is not known. V lost 7 bases, J lost 5 bases, and 14 bases lay in between. The length of the CDR3 is 14 residues. CDR1 is LNHDA, CDR2 SQIVND, per germline (reference sequence). The data are from a study of T-cell reconstitution after alpha-beta-depleted transplantation in children. General observations from the study: T-cell numbers and diversity, one year after transplant, stemmed largely from T cells that were newly produced. The origin of alpha-beta T cells about two months after transplant was reportedly several hundred expanded graft clones.

The authors prepared the TCRbeta library with unique molecular identifiers. TCRdb re-called the PCR reads through MiXCR, storing one row per CDR3 protein. The sample has around 490,000 distinct CDR3 sequences; roughly an eighth are singletons. The specimen comprised PBMCs, mostly from graft donor cells, sampled 180 days after TCRalphabeta/CD19-depleted stem cell transplant. The receptor's source is a female patient aged 2-9 years who had a stem cell transplant for aplastic anemia, so the T cells may come from the graft donor. The chain combines TRBV19 with TRBJ2-2, with TRBD1 as a possible D gene (5 bases). The CDR3 sequence is CASITQGGTGELFF. Written as DNA, the CDR3 is TGTGCCAGTATCACCCAGGGTGGAACCGGGGAGCTGTTTTTT.